These 15 T cell receptor beta chains originate from one sample sequenced in a study of blood T cell repertoires in COVID-19 (dated by TCRdb to the early 2020s). Libraries were prepared through the immunoSEQ multiplex PCR assay. What TCRdb holds here is the immuneACCESS table cut down to in-frame rearrangements. Part of the clones is not present; checked against another copy, under half of the missing clones reflect an unresolved V gene, and the others are unexplained. Counted in this sample were about 190,000 clones; roughly 80% of them appeared once. Roughly an eighth of the sample is in the top ten clones. Sequencing was done on a sample of peripheral blood. The receptors shown here come from a woman aged 50 to 60 with acute or convalescent COVID-19.

This clone was seen a handful of times. V gene TRBV20-1 combines with J gene TRBJ1-1; no definite D call. Germline loops: CDR1 DFQATT, CDR2 SNEGSKA (reference sequence). The germline V and J ends were trimmed by 6 bases and 6 bases, with 11 bases remaining between them. This CDR3 contains 11 residues. The CDR3 is CSAPGSAEAFF. The CDR3 DNA follows: TGCAGTGCCCCTGGCAGCGCTGAAGCTTTCTTT.

The rearrangement links TRBV14 to TRBJ1-1; D is ambiguous. Germline CDR1 SGHDN, CDR2 FVKESK. The CDR3 covers 14 residues. The ends were cut back, 4 bases at V and 6 bases at J, with 15 bases in the middle. CDR3: CASSLMREGAEAFF. The CDR3 DNA is TGTGCCAGCAGCCTAATGAGGGAGGGCGCTGAAGCTTTCTTT.

The chain joins TRBV24-1 to TRBJ2-5, with 11 bases that match TRBD2. V was pared by 6 bases and J by 4 bases, with 6 bases of the junction left unmatched. Germline V gene data show CDR1 as KGHDR and CDR2 as SFDVKD. This CDR3 contains 15 residues. The DNA of the CDR3 is TGTGCCACCAGTCCTCTAGCGGGAGGCGGAGAGACCCAGTACTTC. This encodes CATSPLAGGGETQYF.

This chain joins TRBV7-9 and TRBJ1-1; D is unclear. The CDR3 extends over 15 amino acids. V was pared by 1 base and J by 2 bases, with 11 bases between. The germline V gene encodes CDR1 SEHNR and CDR2 FQNEAQ (reference sequence). The CDR3 spells CASSLDSILNTEAFF. CDR3 DNA sequence: TGTGCCAGCAGCTTAGATAGTATTCTTAACACTGAAGCTTTCTTT.

This sequence joins TRBV29-1 and TRBJ1-1; D is possibly TRBD1 (5 bases). This CDR3 comprises 14 residues. Trimming took off 1 base at V and 4 bases at J, with 13 bases between the two ends. Germline V gene data show CDR1 as SQVTM and CDR2 as ANQGSEA. CDR3 loop: CSVEVAGRGTEAFF. CDR3 bases: TGCAGCGTTGAAGTAGCAGGGCGTGGCACTGAAGCTTTCTTT.

The CDR3 sequence: CAISAGHNTYNEQFF. The CDR3 bases are TGTGCCATCAGTGCAGGACATAACACCTACAATGAGCAGTTCTTC. This chain uses TRBV10-3 with TRBJ2-1; a weak D match, TRBD1 (5 bases). The V gene lost 4 bases and the J gene lost 2 bases, with 12 bases spanning the gap. There are 15 residues in the CDR3. Germline loops: CDR1 ENHRY, CDR2 SYGVKD.

In its sample, this clone was seen once. Germline and junction disagree at one end, which may indicate a read error. The chain joins TRBV5-1 to TRBJ2-7; 10 nucleotides line up with TRBD1. Germline V gives CDR1 SGHRS, CDR2 YFSETQ. CDR3 length: 13 amino acids. The CDR3: CASSLGGQGPSNF. The CDR3 coding sequence is TGCGCCAGCAGCTTGGGGGGACAGGGGCCGTCTAACTTC.

The chain combines TRBV3-1 (or the pseudogene TRBV3-2) with TRBJ2-2; D is possibly TRBD2 (5 bases). V was pared by 7 bases and J by 3 bases, with 9 bases between. CDR3 length equals 13 residues. Germline CDR1 reads LGHDT; CDR2 reads YNNKEL (reference sequence). DNA of the CDR3: TGTGCCAGCACCGGGGAGCACACCGGGGAGCTGTTTTTT. This encodes CASTGEHTGELFF.

V and J are TRBV24-1 and TRBJ1-1, with 7 bases aligning to TRBD1. CDR3 length: 13 amino acids. Germline lookup yields CDR1 KGHDR and CDR2 SFDVKD. J gave up 3 bases and V 4 bases, and 1 base lay outside the gene matches. In DNA, the CDR3 is TGTGCCACCAGTGAAACAGGGGACACTGAAGCTTTCTTT. Translation gives CATSETGDTEAFF.

In DNA, the CDR3 is TGTGCCTGGAATACACAAGAGACCCAGTACTTC. Translated, it gives CAWNTQETQYF. This chain uses TRBV30 with TRBJ2-5; D is unclear. CDR3 length: 11 amino acids. Germline V CDR1 and CDR2: GTSNPN, SVGIG (reference sequence). Trimming cost V 4 bases and J 2 bases, with 5 bases left between them.

The chain has TRBV30 and TRBJ1-1, with 8 bases fitting TRBD1. CDR1 is GTSNPN and CDR2 is SVGIG in the germline V gene (reference sequence). V was pared by 3 bases and J by 9 bases, with 6 bases of the junction left unmatched. This CDR3 is 12 amino acids long. DNA of the CDR3: TGTGCCTGGAGGGATAGGACAGGGCAAGCTTTCTTT. Encoded protein: CAWRDRTGQAFF.

As concerns this clone: This CDR3 is also generated by other DNA sequences in the sample. V usage is TRBV19 and J usage is TRBJ1-5; maybe TRBD1 (6 bases). CDR1 LNHDA and CDR2 SQIVND come from the germline V gene (reference sequence). Trimming stripped 2 bases from V and 1 base from J, with 6 bases between. This CDR3 has 14 amino acids. The CDR3 DNA reads as TGTGCCAGTAGTATAACAGGGAGCAATCAGCCCCAGCATTTT. Residues: CASSITGSNQPQHF.

J is TRBJ2-7 and V is TRBV7-9, with a possible D match to TRBD1 (6 bases). V dropped 3 bases and J dropped 2 bases, with 14 bases sitting between them. The CDR3 length is 15 residues. Germline V gene sequence: CDR1 SEHNR, CDR2 FQNEAQ (reference sequence). The CDR3 DNA reads as TGTGCCAGCAGCTTTTCGTTCTCAGGGGCCTACGAGCAGTACTTC. Translating gives CASSFSFSGAYEQYF. Together with reference TRBV7-9 and TRBJ2-7, the CDR3 gives the full variable domain: DTGVSQNPRHKITKRGQNVTFRCDPISEHNRLYWYRQTLGQGPEFLTYFQNEAQLEKSRLLSDRFSAERPKGSFSTLEIQRTEQGDSAMYLCASSFSFSGAYEQYFGPGTRLTVT.

The rearrangement joins TRBV9 to TRBJ1-6; 7 bases fit TRBD1. Germline assignment: CDR1 SGDLS and CDR2 YYNGEE. With 0 bases clipped from V and 10 bases from J, the junction kept 4 bases outside the gene matches. There are 14 residues in the CDR3. CDR3 bases: TGTGCCAGCAGCGTAGGACAGGGCGGGTCACCCCTCCACTTT. As protein: CASSVGQGGSPLHF.

The DNA of the CDR3 is TGCGCCAGCAGTCCTTGGCCATTCGGACTAGCGACCCACAATGAGCAGTTCTTC. Encoded protein: CASSPWPFGLATHNEQFF. V and J are TRBV23-1 and TRBJ2-1, with 9 nucleotides matching TRBD2. TRBV23-1 is annotated as an ORF whose role is uncertain. J gave up 5 bases and V 4 bases, and 15 bases lay outside the gene matches. This CDR3 has 18 amino acids.